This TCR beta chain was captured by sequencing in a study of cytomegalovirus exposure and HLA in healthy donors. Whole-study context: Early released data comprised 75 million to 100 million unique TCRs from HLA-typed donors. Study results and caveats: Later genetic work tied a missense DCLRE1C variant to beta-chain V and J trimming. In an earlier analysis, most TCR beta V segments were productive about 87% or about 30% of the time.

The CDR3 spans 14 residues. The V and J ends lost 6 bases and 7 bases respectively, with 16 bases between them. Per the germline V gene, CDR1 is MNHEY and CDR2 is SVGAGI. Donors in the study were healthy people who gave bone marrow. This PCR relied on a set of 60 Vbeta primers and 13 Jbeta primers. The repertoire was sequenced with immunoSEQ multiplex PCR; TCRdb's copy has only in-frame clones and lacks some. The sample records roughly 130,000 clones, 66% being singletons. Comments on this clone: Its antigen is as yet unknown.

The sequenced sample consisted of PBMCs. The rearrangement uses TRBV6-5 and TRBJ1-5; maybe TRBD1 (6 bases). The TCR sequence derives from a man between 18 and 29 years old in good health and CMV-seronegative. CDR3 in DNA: TGTGCCAGCAGCACCAACAGGGCCCGACAGCCCCAGCATTTT. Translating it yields CASSTNRARQPQHF.